This T cell receptor beta chain was sequenced during a study of molecular identifiers for immune sequencing clone quantification. Investigators produced naive CD8 libraries from about 19,000 to 1,100,000 sorted cells, drawing on 10%, 30% or 50% RNA. This clonotype is categorized as medium-sized. A single record per CDR3 protein comes from TCRdb applying MiXCR to the PCR reads. Among 7,500 to 10,000 distinct CDR3 sequences listed, roughly an eighth were seen once. This CDR3 spans 16 amino acids. Germline values: CDR1 MNHEY, CDR2 SVGAGI. The V segment lost 8 bases and the J segment 4 bases; nucleotides outside the gene matches: 14.

Sequenced input: naive CD8+ T cells from blood, with Jurkat cell RNA spiked in. The subset was: FACS-sorted CD8+CD4-CCR7+CD45RA+ naive T cells. The rearrangement links TRBV6-5 to TRBJ2-3; 8 positions agree with TRBD1. This clonotype was sampled from a human donor in good health. Some libraries in this study had Jurkat cell RNA spiked in. The CDR3 DNA reads TGTGCCAGCGCCGTTATAGCGGACAGGGTAGCAGATACGCAGTATTTT. The encoded protein is CASAVIADRVADTQYF.